The source of this TCR beta chain is a study of blood T cell repertoires in COVID-19. The CDR3 loop spans 13 amino acids. Germline V gene lookup returns CDR1 SNHLY and CDR2 FYNNEI. With 6 bases removed from V and 8 bases from J, the gap between germline ends came to 14 bases. Repertoires were generated with immunoSEQ multiplex PCR, while TCRdb's copy carries only in-frame clones and drops some. This sample has under 300,000 clones, with approximately 91% found just once. The chain carries TRBV2 and TRBJ1-5, with TRBD1 as a possible D gene (5 bases). The receptor comes from a middle-aged man with acute or convalescent COVID-19. Sequencing was done on a sample of peripheral blood. In nucleotides, the CDR3 is TGTGCCAGCAGGCGGGGGATAGTAGAGCCCCAGCATTTT. It encodes CASRRGIVEPQHF.